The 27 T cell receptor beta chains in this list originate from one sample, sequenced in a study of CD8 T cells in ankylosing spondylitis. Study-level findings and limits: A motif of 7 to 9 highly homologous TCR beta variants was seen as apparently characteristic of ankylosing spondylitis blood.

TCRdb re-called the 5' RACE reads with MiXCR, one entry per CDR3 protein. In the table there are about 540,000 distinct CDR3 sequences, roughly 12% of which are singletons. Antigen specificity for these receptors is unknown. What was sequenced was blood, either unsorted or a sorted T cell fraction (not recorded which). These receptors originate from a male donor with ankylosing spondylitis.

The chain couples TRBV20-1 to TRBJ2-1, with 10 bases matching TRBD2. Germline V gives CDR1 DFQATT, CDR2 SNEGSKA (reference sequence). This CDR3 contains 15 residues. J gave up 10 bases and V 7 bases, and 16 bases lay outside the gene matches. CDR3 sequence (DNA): TGCAGTGTTTTGACCGGGACTAGCGCCGTAAGGGAGCAGTTCTTC. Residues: CSVLTGTSAVREQFF.

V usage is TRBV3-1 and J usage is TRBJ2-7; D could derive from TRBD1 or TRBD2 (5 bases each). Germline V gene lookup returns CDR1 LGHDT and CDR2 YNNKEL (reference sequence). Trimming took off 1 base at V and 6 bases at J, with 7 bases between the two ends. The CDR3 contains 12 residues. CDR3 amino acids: CASSQGGSEQYF. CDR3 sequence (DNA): TGTGCCAGCAGCCAAGGGGGGTCCGAGCAGTACTTC.

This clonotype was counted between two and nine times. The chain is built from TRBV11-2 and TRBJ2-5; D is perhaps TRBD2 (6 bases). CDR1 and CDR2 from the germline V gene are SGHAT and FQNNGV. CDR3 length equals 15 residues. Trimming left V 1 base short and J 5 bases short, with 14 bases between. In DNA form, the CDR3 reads TGTGCCAGCAGCTTAGTCGGGAGTAGGGGTGAGACCCAGTACTTC. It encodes CASSLVGSRGETQYF.

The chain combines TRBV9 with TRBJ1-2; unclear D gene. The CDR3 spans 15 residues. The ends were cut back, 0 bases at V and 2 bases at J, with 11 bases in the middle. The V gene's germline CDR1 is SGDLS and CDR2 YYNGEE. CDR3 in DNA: TGTGCCAGCAGCGTAGAGGGAGGATCAAACTATGGCTACACCTTC. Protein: CASSVEGGSNYGYTF.

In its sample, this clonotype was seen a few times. The CDR3 bases are TGTGCCAGCAGTGAAGCCAACCTACAAAGCACAGATACGCAGTATTTT. Translating gives CASSEANLQSTDTQYF. This rearrangement joins TRBV2 to TRBJ2-3; D not resolved. V lost 0 bases and J 0 bases, leaving 10 bases between the germline ends. The CDR3 spans 16 residues. Germline V gene data show CDR1 as SNHLY and CDR2 as FYNNEI.

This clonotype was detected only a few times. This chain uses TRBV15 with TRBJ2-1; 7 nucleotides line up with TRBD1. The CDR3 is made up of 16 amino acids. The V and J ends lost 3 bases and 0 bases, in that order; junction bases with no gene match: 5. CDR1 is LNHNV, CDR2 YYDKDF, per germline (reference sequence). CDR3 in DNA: TGTGCCACCAGCAGCGACAGGGCCCTCTCCTACAATGAGCAGTTCTTC. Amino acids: CATSSDRALSYNEQFF. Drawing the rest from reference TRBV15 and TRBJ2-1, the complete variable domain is DAMVIQNPRYQVTQFGKPVTLSCSQTLNHNVMYWYQQKSSQAPKLLFHYYDKDFNNEADTPDNFQSRRPNTSFCFLDIRSPGLGDTAMYLCATSSDRALSYNEQFFGPGTRLTVL.

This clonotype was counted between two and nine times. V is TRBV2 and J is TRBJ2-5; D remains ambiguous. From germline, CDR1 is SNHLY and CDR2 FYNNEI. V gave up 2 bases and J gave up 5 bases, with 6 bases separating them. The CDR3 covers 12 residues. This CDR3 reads CASSEMFETQYF. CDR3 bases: TGTGCCAGCAGTGAAATGTTTGAGACCCAGTACTTC.

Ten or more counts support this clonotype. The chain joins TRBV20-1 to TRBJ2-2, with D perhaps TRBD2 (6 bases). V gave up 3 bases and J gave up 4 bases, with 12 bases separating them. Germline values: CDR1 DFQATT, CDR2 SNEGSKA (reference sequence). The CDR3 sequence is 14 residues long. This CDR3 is CSASGRVGTGELFF. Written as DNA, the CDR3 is TGCAGTGCTAGCGGGAGAGTCGGCACCGGGGAGCTGTTTTTT.

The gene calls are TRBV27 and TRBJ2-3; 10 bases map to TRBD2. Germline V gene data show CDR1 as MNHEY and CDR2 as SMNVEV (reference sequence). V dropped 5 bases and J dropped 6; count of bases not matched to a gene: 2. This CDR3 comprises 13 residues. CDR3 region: CASSTSGVDTQYF. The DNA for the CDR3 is TGTGCCAGCAGTACTAGCGGGGTTGATACGCAGTATTTT.

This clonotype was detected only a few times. The CDR3 nucleotides are TGTGCCAGCAGCGATGCTAGGGGGGGGGAGACCCAGTACTTC. This codes for CASSDARGGETQYF. The J gene is TRBJ2-5, the V gene TRBV9, with D possibly TRBD2 on 7 matching bases. Germline CDR1 SGDLS, CDR2 YYNGEE. Trimming stripped 3 bases from V and 5 bases from J, with 14 bases between. The CDR3 loop spans 14 amino acids.

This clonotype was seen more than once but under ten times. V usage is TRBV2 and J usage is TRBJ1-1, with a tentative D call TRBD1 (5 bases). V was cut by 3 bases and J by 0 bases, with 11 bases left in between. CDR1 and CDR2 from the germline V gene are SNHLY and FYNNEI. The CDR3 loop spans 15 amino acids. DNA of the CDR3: TGTGCCAGCAGTGACTCGACAGTTATGAACACTGAAGCTTTCTTT. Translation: CASSDSTVMNTEAFF.

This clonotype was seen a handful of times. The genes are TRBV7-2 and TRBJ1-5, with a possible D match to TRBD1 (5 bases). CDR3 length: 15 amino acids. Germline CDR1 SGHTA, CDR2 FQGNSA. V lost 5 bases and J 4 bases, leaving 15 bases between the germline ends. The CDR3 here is CASSPQRGGNQPQHF. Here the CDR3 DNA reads TGTGCCAGCAGCCCTCAGCGGGGGGGGAATCAGCCCCAGCATTTT.

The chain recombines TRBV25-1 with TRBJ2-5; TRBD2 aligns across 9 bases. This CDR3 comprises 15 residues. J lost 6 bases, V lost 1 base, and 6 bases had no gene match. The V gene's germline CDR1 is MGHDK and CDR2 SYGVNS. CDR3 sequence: CASSESLAGVKTQYF. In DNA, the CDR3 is TGTGCCAGCAGTGAATCGTTAGCGGGAGTTAAGACCCAGTACTTC.

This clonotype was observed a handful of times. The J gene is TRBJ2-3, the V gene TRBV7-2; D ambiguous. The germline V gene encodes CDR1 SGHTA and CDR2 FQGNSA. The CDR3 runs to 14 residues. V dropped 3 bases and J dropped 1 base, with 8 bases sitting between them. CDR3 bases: TGTGCCAGCAGCTTGCTAATCGGCACAGATACGCAGTATTTT. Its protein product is CASSLLIGTDTQYF.

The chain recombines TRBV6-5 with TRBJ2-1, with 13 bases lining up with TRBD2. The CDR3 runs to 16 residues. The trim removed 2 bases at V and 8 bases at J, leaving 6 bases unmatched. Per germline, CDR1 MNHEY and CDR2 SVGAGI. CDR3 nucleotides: TGTGCCAGCAGTTACACAACTAGCGGGAGGGGGGATGAGCAGTTCTTC. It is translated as CASSYTTSGRGDEQFF.

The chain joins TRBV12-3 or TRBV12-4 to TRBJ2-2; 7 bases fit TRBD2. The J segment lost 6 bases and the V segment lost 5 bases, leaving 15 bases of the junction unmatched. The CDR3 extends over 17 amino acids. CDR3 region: CASSRLAATLSAGELFF. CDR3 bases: TGTGCCAGCAGTCGTCTAGCGGCCACCTTATCGGCCGGGGAGCTGTTTTTT.

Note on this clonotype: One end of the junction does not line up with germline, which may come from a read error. The CDR3 DNA is TGTGCCAGCAGCTTAGCGGGCACCTCTGGGGACAACGTCCTGACTTTC. Residues: CASSLAGTSGDNVLTF. The V and J genes are TRBV7-2 and TRBJ2-6, with no clear D. The CDR3 totals 16 residues. Germline-derived CDR1 and CDR2 are SGHTA and FQGNSA.

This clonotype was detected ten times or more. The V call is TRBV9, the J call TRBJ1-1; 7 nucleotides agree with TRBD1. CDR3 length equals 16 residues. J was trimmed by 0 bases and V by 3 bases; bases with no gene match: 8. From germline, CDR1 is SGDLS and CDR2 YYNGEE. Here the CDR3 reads CASSAYRGRMNTEAFF. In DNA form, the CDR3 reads TGTGCCAGCAGCGCCTACAGGGGTAGGATGAACACTGAAGCTTTCTTT.

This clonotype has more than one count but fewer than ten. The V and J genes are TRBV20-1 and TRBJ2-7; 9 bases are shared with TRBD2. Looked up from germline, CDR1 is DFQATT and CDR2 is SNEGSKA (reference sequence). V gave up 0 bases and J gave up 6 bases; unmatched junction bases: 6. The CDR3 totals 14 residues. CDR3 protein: CSARETGTSREQYF. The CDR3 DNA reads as TGCAGTGCTAGAGAAACCGGGACTAGCCGCGAGCAGTACTTC.

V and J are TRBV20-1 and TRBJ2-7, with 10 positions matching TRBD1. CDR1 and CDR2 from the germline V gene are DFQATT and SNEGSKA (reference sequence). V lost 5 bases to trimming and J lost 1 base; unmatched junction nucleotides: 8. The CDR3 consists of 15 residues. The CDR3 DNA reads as TGCAGTGCTCACCTGGGACAGGGGATTTCCTACGAGCAGTACTTC. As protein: CSAHLGQGISYEQYF.

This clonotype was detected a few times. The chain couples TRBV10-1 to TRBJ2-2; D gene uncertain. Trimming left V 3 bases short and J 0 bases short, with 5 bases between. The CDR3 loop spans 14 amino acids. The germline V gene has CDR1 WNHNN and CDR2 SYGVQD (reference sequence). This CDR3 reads CASSERTNTGELFF. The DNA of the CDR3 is TGCGCCAGCAGTGAACGGACGAACACCGGGGAGCTGTTTTTT.

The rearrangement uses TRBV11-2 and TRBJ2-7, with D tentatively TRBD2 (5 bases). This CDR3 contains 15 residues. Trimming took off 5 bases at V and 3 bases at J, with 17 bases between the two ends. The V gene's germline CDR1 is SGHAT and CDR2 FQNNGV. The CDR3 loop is CASSLGRGFHYEQYV. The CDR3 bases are TGTGCCAGCAGCCTAGGACGAGGGTTCCACTACGAGCAGTACGTC.

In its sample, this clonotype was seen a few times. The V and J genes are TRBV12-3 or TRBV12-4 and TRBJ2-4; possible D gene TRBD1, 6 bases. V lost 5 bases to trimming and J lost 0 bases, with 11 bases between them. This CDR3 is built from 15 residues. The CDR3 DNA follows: TGTGCCAGCAGTGACCCCAGGGGAGCCAAAAACATTCAGTACTTC. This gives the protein CASSDPRGAKNIQYF.

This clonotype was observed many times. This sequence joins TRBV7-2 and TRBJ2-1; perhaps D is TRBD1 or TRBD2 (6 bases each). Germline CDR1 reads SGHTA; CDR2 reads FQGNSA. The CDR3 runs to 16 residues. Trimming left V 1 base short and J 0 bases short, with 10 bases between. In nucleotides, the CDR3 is TGTGCCAGCAGCTTAGAGGGGGGTAGCTCCTACAATGAGCAGTTCTTC. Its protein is CASSLEGGSSYNEQFF.

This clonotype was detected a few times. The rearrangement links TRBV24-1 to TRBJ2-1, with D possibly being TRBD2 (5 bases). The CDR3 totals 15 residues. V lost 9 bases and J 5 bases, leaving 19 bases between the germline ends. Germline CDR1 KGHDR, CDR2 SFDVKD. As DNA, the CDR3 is TGTGCCACCTCACCTTGGGCTAGCCCGAACAATGAGCAGTTCTTC. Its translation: CATSPWASPNNEQFF.

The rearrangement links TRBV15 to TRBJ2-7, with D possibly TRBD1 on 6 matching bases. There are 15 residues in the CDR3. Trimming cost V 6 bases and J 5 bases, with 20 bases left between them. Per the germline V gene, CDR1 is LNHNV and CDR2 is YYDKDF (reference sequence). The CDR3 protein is CATSRHRTVNDEQYF. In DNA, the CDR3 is TGTGCCACCAGTAGACATCGGACAGTTAATGACGAGCAGTACTTC.

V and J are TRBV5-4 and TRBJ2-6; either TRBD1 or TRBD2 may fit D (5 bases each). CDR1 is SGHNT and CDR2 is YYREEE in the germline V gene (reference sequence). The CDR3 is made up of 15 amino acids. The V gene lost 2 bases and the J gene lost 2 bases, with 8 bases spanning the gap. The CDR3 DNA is TGTGCCAGCAGCTTCGGGGACCCTGGGGCCAACGTCCTGACTTTC. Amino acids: CASSFGDPGANVLTF.